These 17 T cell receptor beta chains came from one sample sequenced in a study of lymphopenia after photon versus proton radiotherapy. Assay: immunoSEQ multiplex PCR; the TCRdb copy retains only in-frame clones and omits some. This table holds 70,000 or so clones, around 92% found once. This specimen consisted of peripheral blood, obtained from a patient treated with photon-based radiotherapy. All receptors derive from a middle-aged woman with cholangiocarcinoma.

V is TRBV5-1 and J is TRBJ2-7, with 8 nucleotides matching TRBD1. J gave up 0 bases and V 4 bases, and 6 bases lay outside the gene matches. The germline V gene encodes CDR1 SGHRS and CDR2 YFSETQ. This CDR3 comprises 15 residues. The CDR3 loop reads CASSPQGVSSYEQYF. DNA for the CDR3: TGCGCCAGCAGCCCACAGGGGGTCTCCTCCTACGAGCAGTACTTC. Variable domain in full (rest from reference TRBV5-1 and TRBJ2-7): KAGVTQTPRYLIKTRGQQVTLSCSPISGHRSVSWYQQTPGQGLQFLFEYFSETQRNKGNFPGRFSGRQFSNSRSEMNVSTLELGDSALYLCASSPQGVSSYEQYFGPGTRLTVT.

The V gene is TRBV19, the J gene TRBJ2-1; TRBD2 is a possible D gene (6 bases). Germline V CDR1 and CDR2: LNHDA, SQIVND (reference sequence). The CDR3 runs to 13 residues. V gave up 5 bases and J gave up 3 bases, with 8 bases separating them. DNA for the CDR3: TGTGCCAGTAGTCGGGAGAACTACAATGAGCAGTTCTTC. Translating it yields CASSRENYNEQFF.

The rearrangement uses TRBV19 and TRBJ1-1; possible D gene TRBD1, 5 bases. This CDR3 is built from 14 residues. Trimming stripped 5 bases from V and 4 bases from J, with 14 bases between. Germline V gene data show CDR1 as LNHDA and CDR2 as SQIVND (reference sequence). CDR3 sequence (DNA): TGTGCCAGTAGTCCGGCGGGGGTTGTCACTGAAGCTTTCTTT. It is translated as CASSPAGVVTEAFF.

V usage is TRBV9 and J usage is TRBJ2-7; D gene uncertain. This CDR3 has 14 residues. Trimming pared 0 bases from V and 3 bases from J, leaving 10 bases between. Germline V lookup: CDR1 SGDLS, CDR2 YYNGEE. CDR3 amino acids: CASSVGSFGYEQYF. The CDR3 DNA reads TGTGCCAGCAGCGTAGGGTCCTTCGGCTACGAGCAGTACTTC.

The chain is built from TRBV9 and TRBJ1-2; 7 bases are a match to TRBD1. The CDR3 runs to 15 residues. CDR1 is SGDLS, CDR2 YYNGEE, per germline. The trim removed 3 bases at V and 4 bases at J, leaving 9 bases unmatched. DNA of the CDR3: TGTGCCAGCAGCGCGGGCCACAGGGGCAGCTATGGCTACACCTTC. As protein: CASSAGHRGSYGYTF.

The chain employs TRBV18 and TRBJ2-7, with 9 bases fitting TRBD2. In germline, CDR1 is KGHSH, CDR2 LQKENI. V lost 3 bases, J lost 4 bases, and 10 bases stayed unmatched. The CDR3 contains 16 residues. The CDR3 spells CASSPASGNSRYEQYF. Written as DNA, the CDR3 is TGTGCCAGCTCACCGGCTAGCGGGAATAGTAGGTACGAGCAGTACTTC. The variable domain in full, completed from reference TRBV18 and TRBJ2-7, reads NAGVMQNPRHLVRRRGQEARLRCSPMKGHSHVYWYRQLPEEGLKFMVYLQKENIIDESGMPKERFSAEFPKEGPSILRIQQVVRGDSAAYFCASSPASGNSRYEQYFGPGTRLTVT.

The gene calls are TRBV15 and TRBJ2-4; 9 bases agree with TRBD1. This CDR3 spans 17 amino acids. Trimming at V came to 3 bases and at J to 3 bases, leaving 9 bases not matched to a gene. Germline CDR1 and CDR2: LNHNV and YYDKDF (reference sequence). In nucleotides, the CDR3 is TGTGCCACCAGCAGGGCTGGGACAGGGTTGGTCAAAAACATTCAGTACTTC. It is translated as CATSRAGTGLVKNIQYF.

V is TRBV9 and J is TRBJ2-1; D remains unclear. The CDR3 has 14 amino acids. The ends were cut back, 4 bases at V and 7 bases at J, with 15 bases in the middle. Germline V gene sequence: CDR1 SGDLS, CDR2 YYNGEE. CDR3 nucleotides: TGTGCCAGCAGCCCCCAAGCGAGAGGAAATGAGCAGTTCTTC. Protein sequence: CASSPQARGNEQFF.

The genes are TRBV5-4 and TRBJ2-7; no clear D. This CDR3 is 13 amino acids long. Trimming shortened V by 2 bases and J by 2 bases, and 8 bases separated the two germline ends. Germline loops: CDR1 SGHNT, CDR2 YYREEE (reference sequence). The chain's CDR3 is CASSFGLAYEQYF. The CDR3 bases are TGTGCCAGCAGCTTCGGCCTAGCCTACGAGCAGTACTTC.

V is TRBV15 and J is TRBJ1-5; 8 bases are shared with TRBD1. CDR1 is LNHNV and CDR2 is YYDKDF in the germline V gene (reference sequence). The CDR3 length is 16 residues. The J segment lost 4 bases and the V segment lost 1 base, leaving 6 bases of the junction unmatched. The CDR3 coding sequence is TGTGCCACCAGCAGAGTTGGTGGACAGGGTAATCAGCCCCAGCATTTT. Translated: CATSRVGGQGNQPQHF.

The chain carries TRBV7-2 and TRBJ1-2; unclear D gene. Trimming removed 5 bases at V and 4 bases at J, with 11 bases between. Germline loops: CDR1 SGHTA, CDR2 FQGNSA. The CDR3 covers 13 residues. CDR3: CASSPGPTYGYTF. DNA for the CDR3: TGTGCCAGCAGCCCCGGACCGACCTATGGCTACACCTTC.

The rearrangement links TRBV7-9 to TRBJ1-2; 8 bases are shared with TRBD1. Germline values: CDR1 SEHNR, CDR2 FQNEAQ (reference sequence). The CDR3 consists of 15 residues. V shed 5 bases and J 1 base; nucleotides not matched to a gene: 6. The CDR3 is CASSRGQDHNYGYTF. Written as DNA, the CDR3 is TGTGCCAGCAGCAGGGGACAGGATCATAACTATGGCTACACCTTC.

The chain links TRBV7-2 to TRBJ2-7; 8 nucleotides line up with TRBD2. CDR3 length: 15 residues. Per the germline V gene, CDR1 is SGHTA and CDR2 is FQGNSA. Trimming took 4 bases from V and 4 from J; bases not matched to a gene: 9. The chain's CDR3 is CASSYMAGGEYEQYF. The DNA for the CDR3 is TGTGCCAGCAGCTATATGGCGGGGGGCGAGTACGAGCAGTACTTC.

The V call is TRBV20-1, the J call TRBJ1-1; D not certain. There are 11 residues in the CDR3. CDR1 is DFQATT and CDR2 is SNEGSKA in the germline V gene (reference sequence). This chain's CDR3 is CSTMGKTEAFF. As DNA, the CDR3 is TGCAGCACGATGGGGAAGACTGAAGCTTTCTTT.

The CDR3 loop reads CASSYSRPKGGYEQYF. Here the CDR3 DNA reads TGTGCCAGCAGTTACTCGAGGCCCAAGGGGGGCTACGAGCAGTACTTC. J is TRBJ2-7 and V is TRBV6-5, with D perhaps assigned TRBD1 or TRBD2 (6 bases each). Germline CDR1 and CDR2: MNHEY and SVGAGI. This CDR3 comprises 16 residues. V was trimmed by 0 bases and J by 3 bases, leaving 15 bases between them.

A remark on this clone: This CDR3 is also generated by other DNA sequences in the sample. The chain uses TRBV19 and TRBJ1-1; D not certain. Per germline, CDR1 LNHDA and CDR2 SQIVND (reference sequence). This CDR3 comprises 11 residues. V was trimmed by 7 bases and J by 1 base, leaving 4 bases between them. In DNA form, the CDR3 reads TGTGCCAGTAACCGGAACACTGAAGCTTTCTTT. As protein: CASNRNTEAFF.

The CDR3 sequence is CSVGETGGVETQYF. Here the CDR3 DNA reads TGCAGCGTTGGAGAGACAGGGGGTGTGGAGACCCAGTACTTC. The gene calls are TRBV29-1 and TRBJ2-5; 9 bases agree with TRBD1. Germline CDR1 and CDR2: SQVTM and ANQGSEA. V lost 4 bases to trimming and J lost 5 bases; unmatched junction nucleotides: 8. This CDR3 spans 14 amino acids.